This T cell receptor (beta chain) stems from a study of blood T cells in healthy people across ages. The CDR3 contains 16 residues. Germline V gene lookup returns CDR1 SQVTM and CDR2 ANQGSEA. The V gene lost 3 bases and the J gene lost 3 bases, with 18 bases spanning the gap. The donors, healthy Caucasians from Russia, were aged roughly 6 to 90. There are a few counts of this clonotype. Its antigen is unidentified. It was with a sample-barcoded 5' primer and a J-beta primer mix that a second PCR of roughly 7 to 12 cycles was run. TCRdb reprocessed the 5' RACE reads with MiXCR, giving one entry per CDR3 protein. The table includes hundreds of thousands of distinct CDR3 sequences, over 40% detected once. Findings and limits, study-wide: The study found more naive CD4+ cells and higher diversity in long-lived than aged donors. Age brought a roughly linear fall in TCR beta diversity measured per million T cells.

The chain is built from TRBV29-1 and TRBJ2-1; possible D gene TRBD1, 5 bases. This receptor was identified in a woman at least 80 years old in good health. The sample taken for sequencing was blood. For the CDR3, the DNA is TGCAGCGTTGATAAGCCGTCAGAGCAGGGCTACAATGAGCAGTTCTTC. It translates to CSVDKPSEQGYNEQFF.